The T cell receptor beta chain under discussion was sequenced for a study of T cells in Graves' hyperthyroidism and ophthalmopathy. Notes on the study in general: The blood repertoire included most of the expanded thyroid clonotypes above 0.001. Ophthalmopathy prediction by the model preceded onset by a median approximately six months.

Clinical symptoms, serum thyroxine, TRAb, thyroid ultrasound and orbital computed tomography established diagnosis. TCR beta CDR3 region amplification was performed from RNA transcripts. HTBI primers were the set used in a first-round RT-PCR of the TCR CDR3. TCRdb fed the multiplex PCR reads into MiXCR, producing one record per CDR3 protein. The sample carries 550,000 to 650,000 distinct CDR3 sequences, approximately 14% recorded once. The CDR3 loop spans 13 amino acids. V dropped 8 bases and J dropped 7; count of bases not matched to a gene: 8. Per germline, CDR1 KGHSH and CDR2 LQKENI. There are many counts of this clonotype. Its antigen is undetermined.

Sequencing used blood. The chain couples TRBV18 to TRBJ2-1; 7 positions agree with TRBD1. This clonotype originated in a woman between 35 and 50 years old with Graves' hyperthyroidism. The CDR3 loop is CASRQGILNEQFF. The CDR3 DNA follows: TGTGCCAGCCGACAGGGAATTTTGAATGAGCAGTTCTTC.